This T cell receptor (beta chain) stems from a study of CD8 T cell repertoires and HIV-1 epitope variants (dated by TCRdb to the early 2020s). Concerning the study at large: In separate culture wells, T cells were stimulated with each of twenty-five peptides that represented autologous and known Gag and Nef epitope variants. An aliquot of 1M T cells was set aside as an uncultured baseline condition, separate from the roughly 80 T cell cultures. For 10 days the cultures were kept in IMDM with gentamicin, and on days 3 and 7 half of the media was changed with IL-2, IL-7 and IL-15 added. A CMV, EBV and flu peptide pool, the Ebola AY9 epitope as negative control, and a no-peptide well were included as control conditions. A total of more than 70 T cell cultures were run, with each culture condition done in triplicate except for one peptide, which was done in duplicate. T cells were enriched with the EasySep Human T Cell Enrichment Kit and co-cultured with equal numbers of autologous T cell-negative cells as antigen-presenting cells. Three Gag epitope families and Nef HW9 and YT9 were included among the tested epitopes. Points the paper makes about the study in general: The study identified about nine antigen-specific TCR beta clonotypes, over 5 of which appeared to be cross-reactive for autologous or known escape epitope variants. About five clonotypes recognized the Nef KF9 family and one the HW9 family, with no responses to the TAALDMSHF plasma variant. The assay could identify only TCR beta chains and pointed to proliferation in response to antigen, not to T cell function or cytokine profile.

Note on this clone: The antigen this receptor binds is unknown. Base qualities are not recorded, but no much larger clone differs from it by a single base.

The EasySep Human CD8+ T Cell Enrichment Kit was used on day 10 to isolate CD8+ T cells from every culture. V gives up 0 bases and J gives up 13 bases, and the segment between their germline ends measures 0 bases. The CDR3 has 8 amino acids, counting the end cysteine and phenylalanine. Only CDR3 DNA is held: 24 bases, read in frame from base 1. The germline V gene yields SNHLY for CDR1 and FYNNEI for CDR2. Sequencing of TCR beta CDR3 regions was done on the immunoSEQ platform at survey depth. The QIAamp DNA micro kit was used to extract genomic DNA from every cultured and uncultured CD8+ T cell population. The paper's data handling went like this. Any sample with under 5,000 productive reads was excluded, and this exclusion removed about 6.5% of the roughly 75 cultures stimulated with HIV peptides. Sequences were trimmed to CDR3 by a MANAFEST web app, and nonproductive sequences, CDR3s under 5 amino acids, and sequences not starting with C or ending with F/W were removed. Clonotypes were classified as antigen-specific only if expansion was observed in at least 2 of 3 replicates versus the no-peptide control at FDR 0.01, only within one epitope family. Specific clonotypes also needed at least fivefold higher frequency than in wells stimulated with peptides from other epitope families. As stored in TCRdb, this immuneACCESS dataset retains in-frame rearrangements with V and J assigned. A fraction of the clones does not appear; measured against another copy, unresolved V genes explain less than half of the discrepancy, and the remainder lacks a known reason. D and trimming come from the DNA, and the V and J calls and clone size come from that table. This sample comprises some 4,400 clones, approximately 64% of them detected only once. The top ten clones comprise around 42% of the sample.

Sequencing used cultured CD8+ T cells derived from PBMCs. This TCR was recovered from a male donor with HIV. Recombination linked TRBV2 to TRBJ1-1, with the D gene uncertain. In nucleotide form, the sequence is TGTGCCAGCAGTGAAGCTTTCTTT. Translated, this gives CASSEAFF.